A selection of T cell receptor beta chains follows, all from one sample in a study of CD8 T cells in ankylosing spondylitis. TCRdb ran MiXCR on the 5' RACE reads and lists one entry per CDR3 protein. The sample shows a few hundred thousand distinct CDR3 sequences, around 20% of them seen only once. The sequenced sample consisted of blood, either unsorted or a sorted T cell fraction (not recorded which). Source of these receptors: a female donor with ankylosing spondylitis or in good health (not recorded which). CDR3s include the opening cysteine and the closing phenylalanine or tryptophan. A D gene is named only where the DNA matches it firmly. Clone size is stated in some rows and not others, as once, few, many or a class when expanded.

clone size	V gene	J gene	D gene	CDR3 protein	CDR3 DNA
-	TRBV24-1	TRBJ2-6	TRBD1	CATSDPAGQGAGGANVLTF	TGTGCCACCAGTGACCCGGCGGGACAGGGGGCTGGTGGGGCCAACGTCCTGACTTTC
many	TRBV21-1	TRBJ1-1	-	CASSNPMGRTF	TGTGCCAGCAGCAATCCAATGGGACGGACCTTT
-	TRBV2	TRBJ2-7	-	CASSERADTLSYEQYF	TGTGCCAGCAGTGAAAGGGCGGACACTTTGTCCTACGAGCAGTACTTC
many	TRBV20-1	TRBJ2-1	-	CSATMRLSSSYNEQFF	TGCAGTGCTACGATGCGGCTCAGTAGCTCCTACAATGAGCAGTTCTTC
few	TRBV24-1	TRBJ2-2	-	CATSGEGGELFF	TGTGCCACCAGTGGAGAGGGCGGGGAGCTGTTTTTT
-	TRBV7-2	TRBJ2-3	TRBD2	CASSLRSGLDTDTQYF	TGTGCCAGCAGCCTCCGTTCGGGACTAGACACAGATACGCAGTATTTT
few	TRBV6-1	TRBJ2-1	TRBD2	CATRTSGSFRNEQFF	TGTGCCACTCGGACTAGCGGGAGTTTCAGGAATGAGCAGTTCTTC
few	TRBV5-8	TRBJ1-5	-	CASSSWYQGSNQPQHF	TGTGCCAGCAGCTCGTGGTACCAGGGAAGCAATCAGCCCCAGCATTTT
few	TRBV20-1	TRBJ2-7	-	CSARVGDSYEQYF	TGCAGTGCTAGAGTCGGCGACTCCTACGAGCAGTACTTC
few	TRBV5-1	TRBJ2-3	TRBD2	CASSRLAQGGTDTQYF	TGCGCCAGCTCCCGACTAGCCCAAGGGGGCACAGATACGCAGTATTTT
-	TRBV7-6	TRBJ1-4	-	CASSPRDRNEKLFF	TGTGCCAGCAGCCCCCGGGACCGTAATGAAAAACTGTTTTTT
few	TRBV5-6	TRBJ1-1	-	CASSRGQIEAFF	TGTGCCAGCAGCCGTGGACAGATAGAAGCTTTCTTT
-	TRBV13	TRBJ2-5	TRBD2	CASRRGGTNRTQYF	TGTGCCAGCAGACGGGGGGGAACCAACCGGACCCAGTACTTC
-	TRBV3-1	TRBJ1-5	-	CASSQDSGDFNQPQHF	TGTGCCAGCAGCCAAGACAGCGGGGATTTCAATCAGCCCCAGCATTTT
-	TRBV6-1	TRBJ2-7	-	CASLSASVVVPVDEQYF	TGTGCCAGCTTATCTGCCTCGGTGGTAGTCCCGGTCGACGAGCAGTACTTC
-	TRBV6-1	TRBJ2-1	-	CASSQNLDRLGQFF	TGTGCCAGCAGCCAAAATCTAGACAGGTTGGGGCAGTTCTTC
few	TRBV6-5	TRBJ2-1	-	CASSYSGGKSYEQFF	TGTGCCAGCAGTTACTCGGGCGGGAAGTCTTATGAGCAGTTCTTC
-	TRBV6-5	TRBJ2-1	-	CASSYEQILDEQFF	TGTGCCAGCAGTTACGAACAGATTCTCGATGAGCAGTTCTTC
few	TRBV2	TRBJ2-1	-	CASSAQASYNEQFF	TGTGCCAGCAGTGCGCAGGCCTCCTACAATGAGCAGTTCTTC
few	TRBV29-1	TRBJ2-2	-	CSGRTYTGELFF	TGCAGCGGCCGGACGTACACCGGGGAGCTGTTTTTT
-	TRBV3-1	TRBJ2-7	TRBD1	CASTQGGQDIYEQYF	TGTGCCAGCACCCAGGGGGGACAGGACATTTACGAGCAGTACTTC
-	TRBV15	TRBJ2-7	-	CATSSGASYEQYF	TGTGCCACCAGCAGTGGGGCCTCCTACGAGCAGTACTTC
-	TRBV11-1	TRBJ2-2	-	CASSFDLGELFF	TGTGCCAGCAGCTTTGACCTCGGGGAGCTGTTTTTT
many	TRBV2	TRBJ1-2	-	CASSRISGYTF	TGTGCCAGCAGCCGAATAAGCGGCTACACCTTC
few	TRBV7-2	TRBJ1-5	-	CASSPGQIYQPQHF	TGTGCCAGCAGCCCCGGACAGATCTATCAGCCCCAGCATTTT
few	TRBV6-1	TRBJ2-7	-	CASSQGPVGFEQYF	TGTGCCAGCAGCCAGGGCCCCGTGGGGTTCGAGCAGTACTTC
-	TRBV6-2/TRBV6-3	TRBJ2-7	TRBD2	CASRGLAESSYEQYF	TGTGCCAGCAGAGGACTAGCGGAGAGCTCCTACGAGCAGTACTTC
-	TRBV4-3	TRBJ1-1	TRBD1	CASSQMDRGNTEAFF	TGCGCCAGCAGCCAAATGGACAGGGGGAACACTGAAGCTTTCTTT
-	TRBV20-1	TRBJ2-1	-	CSAPYTYSYNEQFF	TGCAGTGCTCCTTACACCTACTCCTACAATGAGCAGTTCTTC
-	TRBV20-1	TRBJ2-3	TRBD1	CSARDRGYTDTQYF	TGCAGTGCTAGGGACAGGGGGTACACAGATACGCAGTATTTT